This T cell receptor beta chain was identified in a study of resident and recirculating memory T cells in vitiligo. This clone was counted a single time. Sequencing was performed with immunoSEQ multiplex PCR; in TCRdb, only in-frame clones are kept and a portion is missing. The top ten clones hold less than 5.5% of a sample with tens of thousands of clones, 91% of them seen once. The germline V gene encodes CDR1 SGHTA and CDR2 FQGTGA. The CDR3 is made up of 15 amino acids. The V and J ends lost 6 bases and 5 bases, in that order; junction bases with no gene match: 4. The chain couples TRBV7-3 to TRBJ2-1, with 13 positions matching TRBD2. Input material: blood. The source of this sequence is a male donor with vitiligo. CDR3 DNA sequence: TGTGCCAGCAGTCCGACTAGCGGGGGGCACAATGAGCAGTTCTTC. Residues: CASSPTSGGHNEQFF.